The source of this TCR beta chain is a study of monozygotic twins with inflammatory bowel disease. The study, taken as a whole, reports: The existence of one strong signal or clonotype linked to IBD lacked support.

CDR3 length equals 16 residues. Germline CDR1 reads MNHEY; CDR2 reads SVGEGT. The total RNA came straight from whole blood, and T cells were not sorted beforehand. Notes on this clonotype: Its antigen is not identified.

Nested PCRs (16 and 9 cycles, two total) were applied to TCRalpha and TCRbeta cDNA. TCRdb re-called the 5' RACE reads, yielding one record per CDR3 amino acid sequence without DNA. The table lists a few hundred thousand distinct CDR3 sequences. The receptor was isolated from a human donor with ulcerative colitis or Crohn's disease, or a healthy co-twin of an affected twin (not recorded which). Sequencing used blood. The chain combines TRBV6-2 or TRBV6-3 with TRBJ1-4; there is no DNA to check the TCRdb D call of TRBD1. The chain's CDR3 is CASSKRRDRGSEKLFF.